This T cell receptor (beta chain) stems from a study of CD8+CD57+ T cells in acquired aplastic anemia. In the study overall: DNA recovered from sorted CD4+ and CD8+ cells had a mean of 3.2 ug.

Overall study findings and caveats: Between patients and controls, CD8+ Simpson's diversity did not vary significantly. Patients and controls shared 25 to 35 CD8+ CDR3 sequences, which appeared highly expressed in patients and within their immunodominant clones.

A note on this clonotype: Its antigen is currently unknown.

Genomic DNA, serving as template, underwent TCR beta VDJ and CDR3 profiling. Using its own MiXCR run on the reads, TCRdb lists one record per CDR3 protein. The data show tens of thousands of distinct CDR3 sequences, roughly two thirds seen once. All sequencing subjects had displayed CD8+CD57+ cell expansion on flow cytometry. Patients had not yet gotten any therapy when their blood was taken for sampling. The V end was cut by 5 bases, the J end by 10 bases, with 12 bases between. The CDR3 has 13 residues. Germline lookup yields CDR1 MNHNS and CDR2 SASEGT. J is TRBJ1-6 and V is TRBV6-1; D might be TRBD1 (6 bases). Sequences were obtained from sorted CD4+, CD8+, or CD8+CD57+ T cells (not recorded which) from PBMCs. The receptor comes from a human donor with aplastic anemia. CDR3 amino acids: CASSRQVRSPLHF. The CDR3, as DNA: TGTGCCAGCAGTCGACAGGTTCGGTCACCCCTCCACTTT.